These 28 T cell receptor beta chains were sequenced from one sample in a study of blood T cells in healthy people across ages. For the second PCR, which ran for roughly 6 to 12 cycles, a sample-barcoded 5' primer and a J-beta primer mix were used. TCRdb called the 5' RACE reads again in MiXCR, with one record for every CDR3 protein. The repertoire holds hundreds of thousands of distinct CDR3 sequences, about 42% seen once, with around 21% in the top ten. Sequencing was performed on blood. These receptors came from a man aged 55 to 70 in good health.

V usage is TRBV6-2 or TRBV6-3 and J usage is TRBJ1-1; D is unresolved. The CDR3 has 13 residues. Trimming left V 8 bases short and J 1 base short, with 11 bases between. Germline CDR1 MNHEY, CDR2 SVGEGT. This CDR3 reads CASGLRGNTEAFF. CDR3 nucleotide sequence: TGTGCCAGCGGTCTCCGGGGGAACACTGAAGCTTTCTTT.

The J gene is TRBJ2-4, the V gene TRBV6-2 or TRBV6-3; TRBD1 aligns across 11 bases. The J call is doubtful: the DNA matches TRBJ2-5 better. Germline V gene data show CDR1 as MNHEY and CDR2 as SVGEGT. The CDR3 loop spans 15 amino acids. Here the CDR3 reads CASSTWDRGQETQYF. In nucleotides, the CDR3 is TGTGCCAGCAGTACCTGGGACAGGGGGCAAGAGACCCAGTACTTC.

The chain couples TRBV7-9 to TRBJ1-2; D call uncertain. The V end was cut by 4 bases, the J end by 5 bases, with 11 bases between. The germline CDR1 and CDR2 sequences are SEHNR and FQNEAQ (reference sequence). This CDR3 has 13 amino acids. CDR3 loop: CASSSSNGYGYTF. CDR3 coding DNA: TGTGCCAGCAGCTCCTCCAACGGGTATGGCTACACCTTC.

The sample holds a few counts of this clonotype. J is TRBJ2-6 and V is TRBV7-2, with D uncertain. The length of the CDR3 is 13 residues. Trimming cost V 8 bases and J 1 base, with 6 bases left between them. Germline values: CDR1 SGHTA, CDR2 FQGNSA. The CDR3 DNA reads TGTGCCAGCCAAATATCTGGGGCCAACGTCCTGACTTTC. Translating it yields CASQISGANVLTF.

The rearrangement links TRBV28 to TRBJ1-2; perhaps TRBD1 as D (5 bases). Germline CDR1 and CDR2: MDHEN and SYDVKM. The CDR3 extends over 15 amino acids. Trimming removed 6 bases at V and 6 bases at J, with 20 bases between. The DNA for the CDR3 is TGTGCCAGCAGCGCCCCTGGGCGAGGGGTGGATGGCTACACCTTC. It encodes CASSAPGRGVDGYTF.

To note about this clonotype: The germline gene is not matched at one end of the junction; a read error may be the cause. The rearrangement links TRBV12-3 or TRBV12-4 to TRBJ2-1; 10 bases are a match to TRBD2. This CDR3 is 14 amino acids long. CDR3 sequence (DNA): TGTGCCAGCTCCTTAGCGGGGGGCCATGATGAGCAGTTCTTT. It encodes CASSLAGGHDEQFF.

This clonotype was detected only a few times. The chain couples TRBV20-1 to TRBJ2-7, with TRBD1 identical over 10 bases. V lost 5 bases and J lost 0; bases outside the gene matches: 10. This CDR3 has 16 amino acids. Germline V gene sequence: CDR1 DFQATT, CDR2 SNEGSKA (reference sequence). The CDR3 is CSAPGQGSIGSYEQYF. The CDR3 DNA reads TGCAGTGCTCCGGGACAGGGGTCAATAGGCTCCTACGAGCAGTACTTC.

The J gene is TRBJ2-2, the V gene TRBV6-6, with unresolved D. The CDR3 extends over 11 amino acids. The germline V and J ends were trimmed by 6 bases and 8 bases, with 7 bases remaining between them. In germline, CDR1 is MNHNY, CDR2 SVGAGI (reference sequence). In DNA, the CDR3 is TGTGCCAGCAGCCCAGATGGGGAGCTGTTTTTT. Amino acid sequence: CASSPDGELFF.

The gene calls are TRBV20-1 and TRBJ2-3, with 9 bases lining up with TRBD1. The germline gives CDR1 DFQATT, CDR2 SNEGSKA (reference sequence). This CDR3 contains 16 residues. V lost 6 bases, J lost 5 bases, and 15 bases stayed unmatched. The CDR3 DNA follows: TGCAGTGCCTCATCTCCGGGACAGGGTCCCATAGATACGCAGTATTTT. Protein sequence: CSASSPGQGPIDTQYF.

This chain joins TRBV5-1 and TRBJ2-3; D may be TRBD1 or TRBD2 (5 bases each). Germline loops: CDR1 SGHRS, CDR2 YFSETQ. The CDR3 has 15 residues. Trimming pared 2 bases from V and 6 bases from J, leaving 16 bases between. CDR3 coding DNA: TGCGCCAGCAGCTTCGGGACCCCAGATAGGGATACGCAGTATTTT. Translating gives CASSFGTPDRDTQYF.

The chain carries TRBV6-2 or TRBV6-3 and TRBJ1-2; D might be TRBD1 (6 bases). The germline gives CDR1 MNHEY, CDR2 SVGEGT. This CDR3 comprises 14 residues. V was clipped by 6 bases and J by 7 bases, with 18 bases between them. CDR3 bases: TGTGCCAGCAGAAACAGGGCGGTAGCGAGTGGCTACACCTTC. It is translated as CASRNRAVASGYTF.

This clonotype has more than one count but fewer than ten. This sequence joins TRBV2 and TRBJ1-1; 7 bases agree with TRBD1. The CDR3 spans 15 residues. Germline V gene lookup returns CDR1 SNHLY and CDR2 FYNNEI. Trimming took 4 bases from V and 4 from J; bases not matched to a gene: 9. CDR3 DNA sequence: TGTGCCAGCAGTGGGACATCAACAGGGGCCACTGAAGCTTTCTTT. Amino acid sequence: CASSGTSTGATEAFF.

This clonotype appeared a few times. This CDR3 is CASSVTGDRAETQYF. CDR3 sequence (DNA): TGTGCCAGCAGCGTAACGGGGGACAGGGCAGAGACCCAGTACTTC. The genes are TRBV9 and TRBJ2-5, with 9 bases that match TRBD1. Trimming at V came to 1 base and at J to 4 bases, leaving 5 bases not matched to a gene. Germline values: CDR1 SGDLS, CDR2 YYNGEE. This CDR3 region has 15 residues.

The chain is built from TRBV7-6 and TRBJ1-1; D is unresolved. Germline V gene lookup returns CDR1 SGHVS and CDR2 FNYEAQ. The CDR3 loop spans 14 amino acids. The V end was cut by 5 bases, the J end by 4 bases, with 14 bases between. CDR3 DNA: TGTGCCAGCAGCCAGCAGGACGGCGTCACTGAAGCTTTCTTT. This codes for CASSQQDGVTEAFF.

This sequence joins TRBV7-2 and TRBJ2-1; 7 nucleotides align to TRBD1. CDR1 SGHTA and CDR2 FQGNSA come from the germline V gene. The ends lost 5 bases at V and 7 bases at J; junction bases unmatched: 2. This CDR3 has 12 amino acids. CDR3 bases: TGTGCCAGCAGCACACAGGGGAATGAGCAGTTCTTC. This encodes CASSTQGNEQFF.

A few counts support this clonotype. V gene TRBV14 combines with J gene TRBJ2-7, with D possibly being TRBD1 (6 bases). CDR1 and CDR2 (germline): SGHDN, FVKESK. The CDR3 sequence is 17 residues long. The V and J ends lost 1 base and 0 bases respectively, with 16 bases between them. The CDR3 here is CASSQGFSGEGSYEQYF. CDR3 nucleotides: TGTGCCAGCAGCCAAGGCTTCTCAGGGGAAGGCTCCTACGAGCAGTACTTC. The whole variable domain, filled in from reference TRBV14 and TRBJ2-7, reads EAGVTQFPSHSVIEKGQTVTLRCDPISGHDNLYWYRRVMGKEIKFLLHFVKESKQDESGMPNNRFLAERTGGTYSTLKVQPAELEDSGVYFCASSQGFSGEGSYEQYFGPGTRLTVT.

The chain has TRBV7-2 and TRBJ2-1, with D possibly TRBD2 on 5 matching bases. TRBJ2-7 matches the DNA end more closely, so the J call is doubtful. The CDR3 extends over 16 amino acids. Germline values: CDR1 SGHTA, CDR2 FQGNSA. The CDR3 nucleotides read TGTGCCAGCAGCGCCCCCCTGGCGGGTCCCTACAATGAGCAGTACTTC. Translation gives CASSAPLAGPYNEQYF.

V gene TRBV7-9 combines with J gene TRBJ2-7, with 11 bases identical to TRBD2. Germline V gene lookup returns CDR1 SEHNR and CDR2 FQNEAQ (reference sequence). The CDR3 has 15 amino acids. The V and J ends lost 5 bases and 5 bases, in that order; junction bases with no gene match: 8. The CDR3 sequence: CASSLGTSGSDEQYF. In DNA form, the CDR3 reads TGTGCCAGCAGCCTAGGGACTAGCGGCTCGGACGAGCAGTACTTC.

The chain uses TRBV7-7 and TRBJ2-5, with a possible D match to TRBD1 (6 bases). Judging by the DNA end, TRBJ2-7 fits better; the J call may be wrong. The V gene's germline CDR1 is SSHAT and CDR2 FNYEAQ (reference sequence). CDR3 length: 14 amino acids. DNA for the CDR3: TGTGCCAGCAGCTTAGGAGGGGGTTCCCACGAGCAGTACTTC. Translating gives CASSLGGGSHEQYF.

The chain uses TRBV10-2 and TRBJ2-5; tentatively, D is TRBD1 (6 bases). The DNA end is more similar to TRBJ2-7, so the J call may be wrong. The CDR3 is 12 residues long. Germline V gene lookup returns CDR1 WSHSY and CDR2 SAAADI. CDR3 in amino acids: CASRKQGSEQYF. In DNA, the CDR3 is TGCGCCAGCAGAAAGCAGGGGAGCGAGCAGTACTTC.

This clonotype came up a few times. The chain has TRBV7-9 and TRBJ2-5, with TRBD2 matching over 7 bases. V dropped 0 bases and J dropped 3; count of bases not matched to a gene: 1. The length of the CDR3 is 14 residues. Germline CDR1 and CDR2: SEHNR and FQNEAQ (reference sequence). The chain's CDR3 is CASSLARGKETQYF. The CDR3, as DNA: TGTGCCAGCAGCTTAGCGCGGGGGAAAGAGACCCAGTACTTC.

There are many counts of this clonotype. This chain links TRBV13 with TRBJ2-7; TRBD1 or TRBD2 may be the D gene (6 bases each). V was clipped by 3 bases and J by 1 base, with 16 bases between them. Germline CDR1 and CDR2: PRHDT and FYEKMQ (reference sequence). The CDR3 runs 16 residues. The CDR3 is CASSFTGIGGSYEQYF. As DNA, the CDR3 is TGTGCCAGCAGCTTTACAGGAATAGGGGGGTCCTACGAGCAGTACTTC. The full variable domain, completed using reference TRBV13 and TRBJ2-7, is AAGVIQSPRHLIKEKRETATLKCYPIPRHDTVYWYQQGPGQDPQFLISFYEKMQSDKGSIPDRFSAQQFSDYHSELNMSSLELGDSALYFCASSFTGIGGSYEQYFGPGTRLTVT.

This clonotype was seen ten or more times. The CDR3: CASSQGTNYGYTF. The DNA of the CDR3 is TGTGCCAGCAGCCAGGGTACTAACTATGGCTACACCTTC. The chain carries TRBV27 and TRBJ1-2, with D maybe TRBD1 (5 bases). The CDR3 has 13 residues. The V gene lost 6 bases and the J gene lost 0 bases, with 8 bases spanning the gap. Germline V gene data show CDR1 as MNHEY and CDR2 as SMNVEV (reference sequence).

CDR3 DNA sequence: TGTGCCAGCAGCATAAACAGGGCCTCGGGAGAGACCCAGTACTTC. This encodes CASSINRASGETQYF. This chain joins TRBV7-7 and TRBJ2-5; D perhaps matches TRBD1 (6 bases). The germline V and J ends were trimmed by 5 bases and 4 bases, with 17 bases remaining between them. The CDR3 is made up of 15 amino acids. Germline V gene data show CDR1 as SSHAT and CDR2 as FNYEAQ (reference sequence).

The chain carries TRBV12-3 or TRBV12-4 and TRBJ1-4; the D gene is possibly TRBD1 (6 bases). This CDR3 has 17 amino acids. The V end lost 4 bases, the J end lost 0 bases, and 15 bases lay between the germline ends. The CDR3 protein is CASSSDLGQTTNEKLFF. The CDR3 DNA sequence: TGTGCCAGCAGTTCCGACCTCGGACAGACAACTAATGAAAAACTGTTTTTT.

Ten or more counts support this clonotype. This chain uses TRBV7-2 with TRBJ1-2; the match to TRBD1 covers 8 bases. V shed 5 bases and J 5 bases; nucleotides not matched to a gene: 4. CDR1 and CDR2 from the germline V gene are SGHTA and FQGNSA. This CDR3 contains 13 residues. The CDR3, as DNA: TGTGCCAGCAGCCCCGACAGGGGATATGGCTACACCTTC. Translation: CASSPDRGYGYTF.

This clonotype was seen a single time. This rearrangement joins TRBV24-1 to TRBJ2-4, with D maybe TRBD2 (5 bases). The germline V gene encodes CDR1 KGHDR and CDR2 SFDVKD. Between the trimmed V and J ends, which lost 4 bases and 1 base, there was a span of 13 bases. CDR3 length: 16 residues. This chain's CDR3 is CATSEGSRVAKNIQYF. CDR3 bases: TGTGCCACCAGTGAGGGGAGTAGGGTTGCCAAAAACATTCAGTACTTC.

This chain links TRBV11-3 with TRBJ2-3, with D possibly matching TRBD2 (6 bases). CDR1 is SGHNT and CDR2 is YENEEA in the germline V gene. The CDR3 runs to 15 residues. Between the trimmed V and J ends, which lost 6 bases and 1 base, there was a span of 14 bases. CDR3 sequence reads: CASSRIAAGTDTQYF. In nucleotides, the CDR3 is TGTGCCAGCAGTCGAATAGCGGCGGGCACAGATACGCAGTATTTT.